The 25 T cell receptor beta chains given below trace back to one sample, sequenced in a study of Graves' ophthalmopathy and Graves' hyperthyroidism. Amplification of TCR beta CDR3 regions used RNA transcripts. The workflow started with a first-round RT-PCR run with HTBI primers and then moved on to a second-round multiplex PCR. TCRdb reanalysed the multiplex PCR reads using MiXCR and keeps one entry per CDR3 protein. This sample has around 170,000 distinct CDR3 sequences, with 30% to 45% found just once. Source material: peripheral blood. The receptor source for this set is a woman in her thirties or forties with Graves' ophthalmopathy.

In this sample, this clonotype turned up many times. This chain connects TRBV28 to TRBJ1-5, with 7 bases that match TRBD1. This CDR3 has 15 residues. V lost 8 bases, J lost 3 bases, and 10 bases stayed unmatched. Germline V lookup: CDR1 MDHEN, CDR2 SYDVKM. The DNA of the CDR3 is TGTGCCAGCCTTTCCCCACAGGGGACCAATCAGCCCCAGCATTTT. Translated: CASLSPQGTNQPQHF.

This clonotype was seen a handful of times. The V and J genes are TRBV6-2 or TRBV6-3 and TRBJ2-7; 9 bases agree with TRBD1. V gave up 7 bases and J gave up 6 bases; unmatched junction bases: 7. The CDR3 runs to 13 residues. Germline CDR1 and CDR2: MNHEY and SVGEGT. CDR3 sequence reads: CASTDGQGSEQYF. DNA for the CDR3: TGTGCCAGCACTGACGGACAGGGGAGCGAGCAGTACTTC.

This clonotype was seen once. A clone one base away is much larger, so this may be a read error. The genes are TRBV19 and TRBJ2-5; D could derive from TRBD1 or TRBD2 (5 bases each). CDR3 length equals 13 residues. Germline V lookup: CDR1 LNHDA, CDR2 SQIVND (reference sequence). The CDR3 DNA reads TGTGCCAGTAGTCAGCGGACGGGGCTGACCCGGTACTTC. This sequence encodes CASSQRTGLTRYF.

This chain uses TRBV28 with TRBJ2-7; tentative D call: TRBD2 (5 bases). CDR1 is MDHEN and CDR2 is SYDVKM in the germline V gene. This CDR3 has 13 amino acids. Trimming shortened V by 8 bases and J by 0 bases, and 11 bases separated the two germline ends. The CDR3 sequence: CASRDPSSYEQYF. The CDR3 nucleotides read TGTGCCAGCCGGGATCCCTCCTCCTACGAGCAGTACTTC.

This clonotype was seen many times. The chain links TRBV5-1 to TRBJ2-2; no reliable D call. Germline CDR1 SGHRS, CDR2 YFSETQ. The CDR3 sequence is 15 residues long. V was pared by 4 bases and J by 6 bases, with 16 bases between. The CDR3 here is CASSLGRAVPGELFF. The CDR3 region has the DNA TGCGCCAGCAGCCTGGGCCGGGCAGTGCCCGGGGAGCTGTTTTTT.

This clonotype was detected ten times or more. V and J are TRBV12-3 or TRBV12-4 and TRBJ2-2; unclear D gene. The CDR3 contains 12 residues. V lost 3 bases and J lost 8, with 7 bases in between. The CDR3 loop is CASSFQSGELFF. CDR3 DNA: TGTGCCAGCAGTTTTCAAAGTGGGGAGCTGTTTTTT.

The chain links TRBV12-3 or TRBV12-4 to TRBJ1-1; TRBD1 is a possible D gene (6 bases). The length of the CDR3 is 14 residues. V lost 5 bases and J 6 bases, leaving 16 bases between the germline ends. The CDR3 coding sequence is TGTGCCAGCAGTGAAGGGGGGGTCTACTCTGAAGCTTTCTTT. It encodes CASSEGGVYSEAFF.

This clonotype showed up many times. This chain joins TRBV7-9 and TRBJ2-4; TRBD1 agrees at 10 bases. The junction had 15 bases not matched to a gene; V was cut back by 7 bases and J by 12 bases. This CDR3 region has 15 residues. Germline lookup yields CDR1 SEHNR and CDR2 FQNEAQ (reference sequence). The CDR3 here is CASKGQGEGPGGQYF. CDR3 sequence (DNA): TGTGCCAGCAAAGGACAGGGGGAAGGTCCCGGCGGTCAGTACTTC.

This clonotype was seen repeatedly, ten times or more. The chain recombines TRBV19 with TRBJ1-5, with D hard to call. Germline assignment: CDR1 LNHDA and CDR2 SQIVND (reference sequence). The CDR3 covers 12 residues. V shed 6 bases and J shed 3 bases, with 6 bases lying between them. The CDR3 loop reads CASSLPNQPQHF. Here the CDR3 DNA reads TGTGCCAGTAGCCTCCCCAATCAGCCCCAGCATTTT.

This clonotype was recorded at least ten times. This clone may be a read error of a much larger clone one base away. The CDR3, as DNA: TGTGCCAGCCGACGGGGGCGAGTGAACACTGGAGCTTTCTTT. Translation: CASRRGRVNTGAFF. The rearrangement links TRBV2 to TRBJ1-1, with D perhaps matching TRBD1 (6 bases). Germline V CDR1 and CDR2: SNHLY, FYNNEI. CDR3 length equals 14 residues. Complete variable domain (other parts from reference TRBV2 and TRBJ1-1): EPEVTQTPSHQVTQMGQEVILRCVPISNHLYFYWYRQILGQKVEFLVSFYNNEISEKSEIFDDQFSVERPDGSNFTLKIRSTKLEDSAMYFCASRRGRVNTGAFFGQGTRLTVV.

The rearrangement uses TRBV28 and TRBJ1-2; 8 positions agree with TRBD1. V shed 7 bases and J 6 bases; nucleotides not matched to a gene: 7. Germline V lookup: CDR1 MDHEN, CDR2 SYDVKM. This CDR3 is 13 amino acids long. This chain's CDR3 is CASNRGTGHGYTF. The CDR3, as DNA: TGTGCCAGCAATCGAGGGACAGGTCATGGCTACACCTTC.

This rearrangement joins TRBV7-2 to TRBJ1-1; D is uncertain. Germline loops: CDR1 SGHTA, CDR2 FQGNSA. V was trimmed by 6 bases and J by 0 bases, leaving 8 bases between them. The CDR3 contains 13 residues. This CDR3 reads CASSKSLNTEAFF. CDR3 nucleotides: TGTGCCAGCAGTAAGAGCTTGAACACTGAAGCTTTCTTT.

The genes are TRBV12-3 or TRBV12-4 and TRBJ2-5, with unresolved D. The CDR3 sequence is 13 residues long. The V end lost 5 bases, the J end lost 5 bases, and 12 bases lay between the germline ends. The CDR3 spells CASSGYRSETQYF. CDR3 sequence (DNA): TGTGCCAGCAGTGGCTACAGAAGCGAGACCCAGTACTTC.

This sequence joins TRBV28 and TRBJ1-1, with a possible D match to TRBD1 (5 bases). This CDR3 has 14 amino acids. The germline V gene has CDR1 MDHEN and CDR2 SYDVKM. Between the trimmed V and J ends, which lost 5 bases and 5 bases, there was a span of 15 bases. This CDR3 is CASSPGSLKTEAFF. DNA for the CDR3: TGTGCCAGCAGTCCAGGGAGTCTAAAGACTGAAGCTTTCTTT. Drawing the rest from reference TRBV28 and TRBJ1-1, the complete variable domain is DVKVTQSSRYLVKRTGEKVFLECVQDMDHENMFWYRQDPGLGLRLIYFSYDVKMKEKGDIPEGYSVSREKKERFSLILESASTNQTSMYLCASSPGSLKTEAFFGQGTRLTVV.

The chain recombines TRBV5-4 with TRBJ2-7, with 10 positions matching TRBD2. Trimming at V came to 3 bases and at J to 3 bases, leaving 3 bases not matched to a gene. There are 14 residues in the CDR3. The germline CDR1 and CDR2 sequences are SGHNT and YYREEE (reference sequence). In DNA, the CDR3 is TGTGCCAGCAGCTCGGGACTAGCGAACTACGAGCAGTACTTC. It codes for CASSSGLANYEQYF.

The chain is built from TRBV6-5 and TRBJ2-7; no reliable D call. This CDR3 comprises 11 residues. The V end lost 4 bases, the J end lost 10 bases, and 11 bases lay between the germline ends. Germline lookup yields CDR1 MNHEY and CDR2 SVGAGI. The CDR3 DNA reads TGTGCCAGCAGTTTGGGCACCCTCCAGTACTTC. Encoded protein: CASSLGTLQYF.

This clonotype was detected many times. The rearrangement joins TRBV28 to TRBJ1-2, with 7 positions matching TRBD1. This CDR3 has 12 amino acids. Unmatched junction bases numbered 6, after V lost 10 bases and J lost 4 bases. Germline V gene data show CDR1 as MDHEN and CDR2 as SYDVKM. This CDR3 is CATSTGFYGYTF. In DNA, the CDR3 is TGTGCCACCTCGACAGGGTTCTATGGCTACACCTTC.

V and J are TRBV7-2 and TRBJ1-6; no clear D gene. Germline V gene lookup returns CDR1 SGHTA and CDR2 FQGNSA. V gave up 1 base and J gave up 9 bases, with 10 bases separating them. This CDR3 region has 14 residues. CDR3 sequence: CASSLGPQGSPLHF. DNA of the CDR3: TGTGCCAGCAGCTTAGGCCCGCAAGGTTCACCCCTCCACTTT.

In this sample, this clonotype turned up many times. The chain uses TRBV3-1 and TRBJ1-5; unclear D gene. CDR1 LGHDT and CDR2 YNNKEL come from the germline V gene (reference sequence). Between the trimmed V and J ends, which lost 1 base and 7 bases, there was a span of 14 bases. The CDR3 sequence is 15 residues long. Here the CDR3 DNA reads TGTGCCAGCAGCCAAGGGTGGCCCGGAGACCAGCCCCAGCATTTT. It yields the protein CASSQGWPGDQPQHF.

This clonotype was detected ten times or more. The chain employs TRBV19 and TRBJ2-4; D might be TRBD1 (6 bases). This CDR3 spans 15 amino acids. Germline CDR1 LNHDA, CDR2 SQIVND (reference sequence). V was shortened by 7 bases and J by 5 bases, with 18 bases between the two germline ends. The CDR3 nucleotides read TGTGCCAGTAAGGGGGTGGGCAACGCTGAAAACATTCAGTACTTC. This translates into CASKGVGNAENIQYF.

The chain joins TRBV12-3 or TRBV12-4 to TRBJ2-2, with TRBD2 as a possible D gene (6 bases). Trimming pared 7 bases from V and 1 base from J, leaving 16 bases between. CDR3 length: 16 amino acids. CDR3 amino acids: CASTDTSRKNTGELFF. The CDR3 coding sequence is TGTGCCAGCACCGATACTAGCCGTAAGAACACCGGGGAGCTGTTTTTT.

This clonotype was counted ten times or more. The chain is built from TRBV10-3 and TRBJ2-2; TRBD2 is a possible D gene (6 bases). This CDR3 has 16 residues. The V gene lost 3 bases and the J gene lost 0 bases, with 11 bases spanning the gap. Germline lookup yields CDR1 ENHRY and CDR2 SYGVKD. As DNA, the CDR3 is TGTGCCATCAGTGATAGGGAGGCCGCGAACACCGGGGAGCTGTTTTTT. Its protein product is CAISDREAANTGELFF.

This chain connects TRBV6-2 or TRBV6-3 to TRBJ2-2; 7 bases match TRBD1. Germline V gene lookup returns CDR1 MNHEY and CDR2 SVGEGT. The CDR3 loop spans 16 amino acids. With 7 bases clipped from V and 3 bases from J, the junction kept 11 bases outside the gene matches. CDR3 DNA sequence: TGTGCCAGCATTCGACTACGACAGGGTTACACCGGGGAGCTGTTTTTT. The encoded protein is CASIRLRQGYTGELFF.

The chain carries TRBV28 and TRBJ2-7; D call uncertain. Looked up from germline, CDR1 is MDHEN and CDR2 is SYDVKM. The CDR3 consists of 14 residues. Trimming pared 5 bases from V and 3 bases from J, leaving 14 bases between. The CDR3 protein is CASSPARLVYEQYF. Written as DNA, the CDR3 is TGTGCCAGCAGTCCCGCGAGACTCGTCTACGAGCAGTACTTC.

This clonotype came up once. The V gene is TRBV27, the J gene TRBJ2-7; 7 bases agree with TRBD1. The CDR3 extends over 15 amino acids. Germline values: CDR1 MNHEY, CDR2 SMNVEV (reference sequence). V lost 2 bases to trimming and J lost 4 bases; unmatched junction nucleotides: 8. This chain's CDR3 is CASSLTTGVEYEQYF. The CDR3, as DNA: TGTGCCAGCAGTTTAACAACAGGGGTGGAGTACGAGCAGTACTTC.